This paragraph covers one T cell receptor beta chain sequence. Its target is unknown. The data stem from a study of T cell responses to AZD1222 COVID-19 vaccine. Whole-study results and caveats: Unmutated variant regions are reportedly the target of nearly half of TCRs that are spike-specific. No repertoire was sampled before or during the peak T cell response, only after it. Increases in Spike-specific TCR breadth and depth were seen after two AZD1222 doses. Most donors were white British, females outnumbered males, and clonal diversity was possibly underestimated.

Germline V gene data show CDR1 as SGHTA and CDR2 as FQGTGA. Deletions cut 4 bases from V and 0 bases from J, with 12 bases between. This CDR3 contains 15 residues. TCRdb's copy holds only in-frame clones and misses some; the assay was immunoSEQ multiplex PCR. The sample includes more than 150,000 clones, 80% to 95% of them seen just once. The material was peripheral blood, obtained 28 days after the second AZD1222 dose. The TCR sequence derives from an adult who received the AZD1222 COVID-19 vaccine. The chain carries TRBV7-3 and TRBJ1-1; D remains ambiguous. Here the CDR3 reads CASSSTPGLNTEAFF. DNA for the CDR3: TGTGCCAGCAGCTCGACCCCTGGACTGAACACTGAAGCTTTCTTT. Variable domain in full (rest from reference TRBV7-3 and TRBJ1-1): GAGVSQTPSNKVTEKGKYVELRCDPISGHTALYWYRQSLGQGPEFLIYFQGTGAADDSGLPNDRFFAVRPEGSVSTLKIQRTERGDSAVYLCASSSTPGLNTEAFFGQGTRLTVV.